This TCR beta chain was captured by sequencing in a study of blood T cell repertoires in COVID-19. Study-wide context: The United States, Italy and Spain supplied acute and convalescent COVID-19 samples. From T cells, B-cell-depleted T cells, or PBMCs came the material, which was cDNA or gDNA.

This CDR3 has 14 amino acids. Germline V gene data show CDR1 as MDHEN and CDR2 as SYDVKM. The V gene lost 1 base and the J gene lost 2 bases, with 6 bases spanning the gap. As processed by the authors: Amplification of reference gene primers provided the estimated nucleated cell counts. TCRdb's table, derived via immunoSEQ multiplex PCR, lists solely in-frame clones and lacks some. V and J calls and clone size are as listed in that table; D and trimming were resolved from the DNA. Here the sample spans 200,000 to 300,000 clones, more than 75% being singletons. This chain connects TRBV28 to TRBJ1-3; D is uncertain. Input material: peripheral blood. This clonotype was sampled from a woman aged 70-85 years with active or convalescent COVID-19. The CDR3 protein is CASSLSGPGNTIYF. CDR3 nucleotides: TGTGCCAGCAGTTTATCAGGTCCTGGAAACACCATATATTTT.